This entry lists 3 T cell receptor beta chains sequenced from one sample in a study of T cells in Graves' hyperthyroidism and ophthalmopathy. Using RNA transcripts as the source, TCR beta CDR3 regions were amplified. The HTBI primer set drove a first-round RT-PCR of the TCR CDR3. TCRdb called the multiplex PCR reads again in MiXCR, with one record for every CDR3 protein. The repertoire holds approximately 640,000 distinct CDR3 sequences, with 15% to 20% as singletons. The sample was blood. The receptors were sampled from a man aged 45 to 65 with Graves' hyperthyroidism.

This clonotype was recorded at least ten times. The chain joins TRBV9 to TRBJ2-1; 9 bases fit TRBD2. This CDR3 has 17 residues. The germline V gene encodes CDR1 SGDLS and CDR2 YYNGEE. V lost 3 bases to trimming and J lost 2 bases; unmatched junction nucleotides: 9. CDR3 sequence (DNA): TGTGCCAGCAGCGCCGGAGCTAGCGGGAACACCTACAATGAGCAGTTCTTC. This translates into CASSAGASGNTYNEQFF.

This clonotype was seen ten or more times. The CDR3 sequence: CASSPQVERNTIYF. For the CDR3, the DNA is TGTGCCAGCAGCCCCCAGGTTGAGAGAAACACCATATATTTT. The chain recombines TRBV11-2 with TRBJ1-3; D not resolved. The V and J ends lost 5 bases and 5 bases respectively, with 13 bases between them. The CDR3 length is 14 residues. Germline-derived CDR1 and CDR2 are SGHAT and FQNNGV.

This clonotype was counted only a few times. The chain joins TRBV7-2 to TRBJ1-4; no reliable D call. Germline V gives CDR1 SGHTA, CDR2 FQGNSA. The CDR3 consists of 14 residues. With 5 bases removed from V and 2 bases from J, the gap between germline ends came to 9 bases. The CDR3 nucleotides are TGTGCCAGCAGCCAAAGCTGGACTAATGAAAAACTGTTTTTT. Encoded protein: CASSQSWTNEKLFF.